Here is one TCR beta chain with its context. Its antigen is not identified. The source of the sample is a study of immune evolution from preneoplasia to lung adenocarcinoma. General observations from the study: Top clone frequencies peaked in normal lung, apparently declining through invasive adenocarcinoma.

Libraries were prepared by immunoSEQ multiplex PCR; TCRdb keeps only in-frame clonotypes and omits some of them. The table lists some 15,000 clones, roughly 80% of them singletons. Sequencing was performed on FFPE minimally invasive lung adenocarcinoma tissue. The receptor was isolated from a person aged 70 to 79 with lung adenocarcinoma.

The CDR3 loop reads CASSWAAQETQYF. CDR3 nucleotide sequence: TGTGCCAGTAGTTGGGCAGCTCAAGAGACCCAGTACTTC. The chain recombines TRBV19 with TRBJ2-5; D not certain. The CDR3 sequence is 13 residues long. The germline V gene encodes CDR1 LNHDA and CDR2 SQIVND (reference sequence). The V gene lost 5 bases and the J gene lost 2 bases, with 9 bases spanning the gap.